The 6 T cell receptor beta chains below all came from one sample that was sequenced in a study of blood T cell repertoires in COVID-19. Only in-frame clones appear in the TCRdb table, and some are missing; sequencing was by immunoSEQ multiplex PCR. This table has over 200,000 clones, approximately 80% appearing once. Material for sequencing was PBMCs or T cells enriched from blood (not recorded which). Every receptor here comes from a woman aged 45 to 65 with acute COVID-19.

The chain recombines TRBV4-1 with TRBJ2-1, with 7 bases fitting TRBD1. The V gene end was trimmed by 4 bases and the J gene end by 2 bases; junction bases not matched to a gene: 8. This CDR3 is 16 amino acids long. Germline values: CDR1 MGHRA, CDR2 YSYEKL. Written as DNA, the CDR3 is TGCGCCAGCAGCCGAAGGGGACAGCAAGCCTACAATGAGCAGTTCTTC. Protein product: CASSRRGQQAYNEQFF.

The CDR3 here is CASRLAYEQFF. The CDR3 coding sequence is TGTGCCAGCAGGCTAGCATATGAGCAGTTCTTC. V usage is TRBV2 and J usage is TRBJ2-1, with D possibly being TRBD2 (5 bases). The CDR3 is 11 residues long. V lost 6 bases to trimming and J lost 8 bases, with 8 bases between them. CDR1 and CDR2 from the germline V gene are SNHLY and FYNNEI. Filled out from reference TRBV2 and TRBJ2-1, the complete variable domain reads EPEVTQTPSHQVTQMGQEVILRCVPISNHLYFYWYRQILGQKVEFLVSFYNNEISEKSEIFDDQFSVERPDGSNFTLKIRSTKLEDSAMYFCASRLAYEQFFGPGTRLTVL.

The gene calls are TRBV7-8 and TRBJ1-2, with D perhaps matching TRBD1 (5 bases). Germline CDR1 and CDR2: SGHVS and FQNEAQ. The CDR3 is 14 amino acids. Trimming shortened V by 0 bases and J by 2 bases, and 7 bases separated the two germline ends. This CDR3 reads CASSLAGGNYGYTF. The CDR3 nucleotides are TGTGCCAGCAGCTTAGCCGGGGGGAACTATGGCTACACCTTC.

V usage is TRBV9 and J usage is TRBJ2-1; D ambiguous. Germline V CDR1 and CDR2: SGDLS, YYNGEE. The CDR3 has 13 amino acids. V lost 3 bases, J lost 0 bases, and 4 bases lay in between. The CDR3 DNA sequence: TGTGCCAGCAGCGAGAGCTCCTACAATGAGCAGTTCTTC. This sequence encodes CASSESSYNEQFF.

The chain's CDR3 is CASRAGGGNEQFF. DNA of the CDR3: TGTGCCAGCAGAGCGGGGGGAGGGAATGAGCAGTTCTTC. The genes are TRBV28 and TRBJ2-1, with 9 bases identical to TRBD2. The CDR3 runs 13 residues. Germline lookup yields CDR1 MDHEN and CDR2 SYDVKM. The trim removed 6 bases at V and 7 bases at J, leaving 4 bases unmatched.

The chain combines TRBV2 with TRBJ1-1; no clear D gene. Germline CDR1 reads SNHLY; CDR2 reads FYNNEI. With 5 bases removed from V and 10 bases from J, the gap between germline ends came to 17 bases. The CDR3 extends over 13 amino acids. CDR3 sequence reads: CASSSETTAVAFF. CDR3 sequence (DNA): TGTGCCAGCAGTTCCGAAACTACAGCGGTAGCTTTCTTT.